Included here is one T cell receptor (beta chain) sequence, with context. The data originate from a study of blood T cell repertoires in COVID-19. Germline loops: CDR1 MNHEY, CDR2 SVGAGI. V lost 6 bases to trimming and J lost 3 bases; unmatched junction nucleotides: 6. The CDR3 runs to 15 residues. Assay used: immunoSEQ multiplex PCR; TCRdb lists only in-frame clones, some missing. The sample contains about 180,000 clones, more than 75% of which appear only once. Sequenced material: PBMCs or T cells enriched from blood (not recorded which). The chain recombines TRBV6-5 with TRBJ1-5; 9 nucleotides match TRBD1. The TCR comes from a man between 60 and 70 years old who had been exposed to COVID-19. CDR3: CASSLQGAYNQPQHF. The DNA for the CDR3 is TGTGCCAGCAGCTTACAGGGGGCCTACAATCAGCCCCAGCATTTT.